Described below is a single T cell receptor (beta chain) sequence and its context. The sample comes from a study of blood T cell repertoires in COVID-19. About the research overall: Collection of acute and convalescent COVID-19 samples took place in the United States, Italy and Spain. From T cells, B-cell-depleted T cells, or PBMCs came the material, which was cDNA or gDNA.

The germline CDR1 and CDR2 sequences are SGDLS and YYNGEE. The length of the CDR3 is 19 residues. V gave up 4 bases and J gave up 2 bases; unmatched junction bases: 15. Original analysis: Scientists estimated how many nucleated cells there were by amplifying reference gene primers. Method: immunoSEQ multiplex PCR; TCRdb's copy keeps in-frame clones and lacks some. The D gene and trimming were derived from the DNA, and the V and J assignments and clone size from that table. The table shows more than 50,000 clones, with 75% to 80% occurring only once. The chain has TRBV9 and TRBJ2-6; 7 positions match TRBD2. Specimen: peripheral blood. The clonotype was recovered from a man in his 70s with active or convalescent COVID-19. CDR3 in DNA: TGTGCCAGCAGCCGATCCTCCCTGGGGGGGGTCGCTGGGGCCAACGTCCTGACTTTC. Protein product: CASSRSSLGGVAGANVLTF.